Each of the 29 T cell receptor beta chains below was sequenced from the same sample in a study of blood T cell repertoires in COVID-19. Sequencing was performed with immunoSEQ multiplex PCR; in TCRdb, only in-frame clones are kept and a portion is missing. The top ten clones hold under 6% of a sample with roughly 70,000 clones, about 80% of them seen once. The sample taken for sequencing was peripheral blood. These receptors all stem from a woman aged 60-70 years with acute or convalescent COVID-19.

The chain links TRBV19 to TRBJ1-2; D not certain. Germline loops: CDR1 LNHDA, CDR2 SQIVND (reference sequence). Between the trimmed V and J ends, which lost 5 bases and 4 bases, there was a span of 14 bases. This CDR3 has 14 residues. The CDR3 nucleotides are TGTGCCAGTAGTCCGACAACCGACACCTATGGCTACACCTTC. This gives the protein CASSPTTDTYGYTF.

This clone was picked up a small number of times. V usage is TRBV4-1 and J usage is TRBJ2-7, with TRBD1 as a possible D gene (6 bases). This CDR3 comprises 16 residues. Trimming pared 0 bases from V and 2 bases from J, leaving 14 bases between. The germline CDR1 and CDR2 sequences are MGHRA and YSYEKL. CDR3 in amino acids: CASSQDDRTETYEQYF. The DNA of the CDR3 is TGCGCCAGCAGCCAAGATGACAGGACAGAGACCTACGAGCAGTACTTC.

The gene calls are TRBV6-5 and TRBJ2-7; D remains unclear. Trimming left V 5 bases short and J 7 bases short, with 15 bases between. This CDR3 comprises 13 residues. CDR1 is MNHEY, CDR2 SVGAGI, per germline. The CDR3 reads CASSPPSRLEQYF. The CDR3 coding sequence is TGTGCCAGCAGTCCCCCCTCTAGGTTGGAGCAGTACTTC.

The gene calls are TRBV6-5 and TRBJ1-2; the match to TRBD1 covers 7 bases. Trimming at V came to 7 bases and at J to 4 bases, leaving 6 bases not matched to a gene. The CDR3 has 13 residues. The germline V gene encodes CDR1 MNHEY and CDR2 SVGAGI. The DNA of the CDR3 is TGTGCCAGCACGCTGGGACAGTTCTATGGCTACACCTTC. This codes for CASTLGQFYGYTF.

The CDR3, as DNA: TGCAGTGCTAGCTGGAACACTGAAGCTTTCTTT. Amino acids: CSASWNTEAFF. The chain couples TRBV20-1 to TRBJ1-1; D unclear. Trimming cost V 3 bases and J 1 base, with 3 bases left between them. The CDR3 contains 11 residues. Germline-derived CDR1 and CDR2 are DFQATT and SNEGSKA (reference sequence).

The CDR3 region has the DNA TGCGCCAGCAGTGAGCAGTTGGGAACGGGGACTGAAGCTTTCTTT. Residues: CASSEQLGTGTEAFF. The rearrangement uses TRBV10-1 and TRBJ1-1, with D unclear. V was pared by 2 bases and J by 5 bases, with 15 bases between. Germline V gene sequence: CDR1 WNHNN, CDR2 SYGVQD (reference sequence). CDR3 size: 15 residues.

This CDR3 reads CASSLYRGTTEAFF. The CDR3 nucleotides are TGTGCCAGCAGTTTGTACAGGGGCACCACTGAAGCTTTCTTT. The chain combines TRBV6-5 with TRBJ1-1, with 7 positions matching TRBD1. This CDR3 is built from 14 residues. From germline, CDR1 is MNHEY and CDR2 SVGAGI. The V and J ends lost 4 bases and 4 bases, in that order; junction bases with no gene match: 6.

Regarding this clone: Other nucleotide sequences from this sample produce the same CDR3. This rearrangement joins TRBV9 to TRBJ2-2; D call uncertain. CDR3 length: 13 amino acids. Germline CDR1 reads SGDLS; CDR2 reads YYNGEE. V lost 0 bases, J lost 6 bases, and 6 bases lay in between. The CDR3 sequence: CASSVGGSGELFF. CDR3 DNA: TGTGCCAGCAGCGTAGGAGGATCCGGGGAGCTGTTTTTT.

The CDR3 DNA sequence: TGTGCCAGCACCCCCGGACAGGAAGATGGCTACACCTTC. Translating gives CASTPGQEDGYTF. J is TRBJ1-2 and V is TRBV12-3 or TRBV12-4, with 7 bases identical to TRBD1. Trimming cost V 7 bases and J 6 bases; bases outside gene matches: 8. The CDR3 has 13 residues.

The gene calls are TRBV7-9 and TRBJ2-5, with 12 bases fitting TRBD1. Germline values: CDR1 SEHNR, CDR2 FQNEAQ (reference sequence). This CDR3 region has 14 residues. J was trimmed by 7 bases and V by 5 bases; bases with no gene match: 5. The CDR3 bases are TGTGCCAGCAGCCCGGGACAGGGGGCAGGGACCCAGTACTTC. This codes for CASSPGQGAGTQYF. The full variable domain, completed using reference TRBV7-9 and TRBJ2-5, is DTGVSQNPRHKITKRGQNVTFRCDPISEHNRLYWYRQTLGQGPEFLTYFQNEAQLEKSRLLSDRFSAERPKGSFSTLEIQRTEQGDSAMYLCASSPGQGAGTQYFGPGTRLLVL.

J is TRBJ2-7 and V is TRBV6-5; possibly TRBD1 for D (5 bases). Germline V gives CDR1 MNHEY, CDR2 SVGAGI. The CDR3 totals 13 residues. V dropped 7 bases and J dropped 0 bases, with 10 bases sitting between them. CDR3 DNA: TGTGCCAGCACTAGGGGCAGCTCCTACGAGCAGTACTTC. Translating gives CASTRGSSYEQYF.

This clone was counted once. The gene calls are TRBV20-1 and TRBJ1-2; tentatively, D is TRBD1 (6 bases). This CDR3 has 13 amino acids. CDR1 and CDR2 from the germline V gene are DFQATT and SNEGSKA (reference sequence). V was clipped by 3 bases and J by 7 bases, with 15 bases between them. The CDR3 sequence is CSASSTGSGGYTF. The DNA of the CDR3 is TGCAGTGCTAGTTCCACAGGGTCCGGTGGCTACACCTTC.

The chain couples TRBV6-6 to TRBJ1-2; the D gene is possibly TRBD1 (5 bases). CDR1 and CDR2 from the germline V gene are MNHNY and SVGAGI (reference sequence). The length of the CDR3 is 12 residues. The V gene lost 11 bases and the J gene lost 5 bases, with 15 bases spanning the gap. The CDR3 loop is CASLGGGYGYTF. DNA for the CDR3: TGTGCCTCCCTTGGGGGGGGGTATGGCTACACCTTC.

This chain's CDR3 is CASSRARPGRATGELFF. CDR3 nucleotides: TGTGCCAGCAGCAGAGCTAGGCCCGGCCGAGCCACCGGGGAGCTGTTTTTT. The V and J genes are TRBV11-2 and TRBJ2-2; D is undetermined. CDR3 length equals 17 residues. Germline V gene data show CDR1 as SGHAT and CDR2 as FQNNGV. With 5 bases removed from V and 4 bases from J, the gap between germline ends came to 20 bases.

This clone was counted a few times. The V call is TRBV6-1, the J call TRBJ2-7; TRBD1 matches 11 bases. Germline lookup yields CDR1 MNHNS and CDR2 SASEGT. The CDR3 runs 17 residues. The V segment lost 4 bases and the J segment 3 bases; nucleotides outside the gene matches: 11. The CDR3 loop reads CASSVALGQGALYEQYF. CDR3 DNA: TGTGCCAGCAGTGTAGCACTTGGACAGGGGGCACTCTACGAGCAGTACTTC.

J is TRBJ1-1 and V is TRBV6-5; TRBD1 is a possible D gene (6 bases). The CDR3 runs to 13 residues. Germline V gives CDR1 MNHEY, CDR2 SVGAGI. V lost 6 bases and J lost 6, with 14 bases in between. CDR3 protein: CASSQGGWAEAFF. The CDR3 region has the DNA TGTGCCAGCAGCCAAGGGGGTTGGGCTGAAGCTTTCTTT.

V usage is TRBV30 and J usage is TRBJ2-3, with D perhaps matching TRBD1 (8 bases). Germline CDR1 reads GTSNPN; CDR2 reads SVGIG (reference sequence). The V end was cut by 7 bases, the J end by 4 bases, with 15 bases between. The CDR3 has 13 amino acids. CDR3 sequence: CASDRGGADTQYF. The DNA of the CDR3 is TGTGCCTCCGACAGGGGAGGGGCAGATACGCAGTATTTT.

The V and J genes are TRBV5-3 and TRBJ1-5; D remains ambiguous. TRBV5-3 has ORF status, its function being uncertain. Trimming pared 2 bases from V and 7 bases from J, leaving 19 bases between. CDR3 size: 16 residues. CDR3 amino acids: CARSLYHLVVRQPQHF. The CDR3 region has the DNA TGTGCCAGAAGCTTATATCATTTGGTTGTACGGCAGCCCCAGCATTTT.

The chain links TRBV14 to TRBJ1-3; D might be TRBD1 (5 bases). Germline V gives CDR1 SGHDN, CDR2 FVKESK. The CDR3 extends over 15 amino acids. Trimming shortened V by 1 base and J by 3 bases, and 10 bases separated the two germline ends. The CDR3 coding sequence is TGTGCCAGCAGCCAAGTGCGGGGGAGTGGAAACACCATATATTTT. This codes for CASSQVRGSGNTIYF.

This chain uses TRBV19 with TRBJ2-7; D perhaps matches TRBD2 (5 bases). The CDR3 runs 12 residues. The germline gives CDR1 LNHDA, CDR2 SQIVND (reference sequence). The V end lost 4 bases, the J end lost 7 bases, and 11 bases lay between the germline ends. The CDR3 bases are TGTGCCAGTAGTACACTAACGGGGGAGCAGTACTTC. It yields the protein CASSTLTGEQYF.

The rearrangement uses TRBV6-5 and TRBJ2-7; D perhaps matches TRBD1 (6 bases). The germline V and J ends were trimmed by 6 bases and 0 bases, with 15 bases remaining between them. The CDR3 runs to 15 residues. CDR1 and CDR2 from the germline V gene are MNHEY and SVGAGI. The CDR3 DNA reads TGTGCCAGCAGGCCTCCGGACAGTAGCTCCTACGAGCAGTACTTC. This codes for CASRPPDSSSYEQYF.

The CDR3 sequence: CASRTGADTGELFF. CDR3 in DNA: TGTGCCAGCCGGACAGGGGCGGACACCGGGGAGCTGTTTTTT. This chain connects TRBV19 to TRBJ2-2, with 9 bases lining up with TRBD1. With 9 bases clipped from V and 3 bases from J, the junction kept 5 bases outside the gene matches. The CDR3 is 14 residues long. The germline CDR1 and CDR2 sequences are LNHDA and SQIVND (reference sequence).

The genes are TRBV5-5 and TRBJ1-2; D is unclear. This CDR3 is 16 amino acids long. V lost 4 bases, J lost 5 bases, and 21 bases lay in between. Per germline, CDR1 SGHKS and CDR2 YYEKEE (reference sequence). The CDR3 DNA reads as TGTGCCAGCAGCCTGAGACCAGGAGGGAGCTTTTATGGCTACACCTTC. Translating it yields CASSLRPGGSFYGYTF.

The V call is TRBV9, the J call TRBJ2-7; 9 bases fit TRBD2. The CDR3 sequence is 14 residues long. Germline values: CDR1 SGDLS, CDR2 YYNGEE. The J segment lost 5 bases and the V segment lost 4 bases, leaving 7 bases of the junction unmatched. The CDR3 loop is CASSPRLAVHEQYF. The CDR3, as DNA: TGTGCCAGCAGCCCCAGACTAGCGGTCCACGAGCAGTACTTC.

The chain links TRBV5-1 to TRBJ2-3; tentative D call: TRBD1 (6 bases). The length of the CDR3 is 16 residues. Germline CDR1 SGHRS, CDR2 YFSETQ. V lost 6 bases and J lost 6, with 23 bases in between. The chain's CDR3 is CASIPNRDDRGDTQYF. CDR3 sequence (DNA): TGCGCCAGCATCCCAAACAGGGACGATAGGGGGGATACGCAGTATTTT.

CDR3 coding DNA: TGTGCCAGCAGCGGAGGAGGACTAGCGAGAAACACCGGGGAGCTGTTTTTT. Translation: CASSGGGLARNTGELFF. The chain links TRBV13 to TRBJ2-2, with TRBD2 matching 9 bases. The CDR3 extends over 17 amino acids. After removal of 5 bases from V and 2 bases from J, the junction contained 9 bases not matched to a gene. The germline CDR1 and CDR2 sequences are PRHDT and FYEKMQ (reference sequence).

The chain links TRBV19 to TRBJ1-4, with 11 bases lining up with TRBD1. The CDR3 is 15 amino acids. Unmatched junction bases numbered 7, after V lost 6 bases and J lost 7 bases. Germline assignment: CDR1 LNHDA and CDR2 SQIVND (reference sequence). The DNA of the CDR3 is TGTGCCAGTAGATTAATCGGGACAGGGGGTGAAAAACTGTTTTTT. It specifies CASRLIGTGGEKLFF.

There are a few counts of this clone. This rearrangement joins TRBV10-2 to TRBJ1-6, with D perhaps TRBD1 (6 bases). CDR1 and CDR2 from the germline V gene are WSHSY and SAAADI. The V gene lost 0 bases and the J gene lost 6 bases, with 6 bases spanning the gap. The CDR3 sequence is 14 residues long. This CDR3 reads CASSESQGNSPLHF. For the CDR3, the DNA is TGCGCCAGCAGTGAGTCACAGGGTAATTCACCCCTCCACTTT.

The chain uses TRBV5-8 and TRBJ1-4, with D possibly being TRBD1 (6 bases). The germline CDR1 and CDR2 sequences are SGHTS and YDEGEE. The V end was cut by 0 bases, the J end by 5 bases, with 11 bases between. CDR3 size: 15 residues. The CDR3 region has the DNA TGTGCCAGCAGCTTGGGGGGGCGGCCAAATGAAAAACTGTTTTTT. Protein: CASSLGGRPNEKLFF.